The 17 T cell receptor beta chains below were found in one sample sequenced in a study of blood T cell repertoires in COVID-19. Produced via immunoSEQ multiplex PCR; TCRdb's table is partial and in-frame only. The sample lists fewer than 200,000 clones, 84% occurring once. The sample comprised peripheral blood. The receptors here all came from a woman of 80 years or more with COVID-19, enrolled during active disease.

The V gene is TRBV7-9, the J gene TRBJ1-5, with a tentative D call TRBD1 (5 bases). V was shortened by 1 base and J by 5 bases, with 6 bases between the two germline ends. This CDR3 region has 13 residues. Germline V CDR1 and CDR2: SEHNR, FQNEAQ (reference sequence). CDR3 DNA sequence: TGTGCCAGCAGCTTAGGGGGGGATCAGCCCCAGCATTTT. This sequence encodes CASSLGGDQPQHF.

The V and J genes are TRBV12-3 or TRBV12-4 and TRBJ2-2; D is possibly TRBD1 (5 bases). This CDR3 has 11 amino acids. The germline V and J ends were trimmed by 9 bases and 6 bases, with 8 bases remaining between them. In DNA form, the CDR3 reads TGTGCCAGTAAGGGGTCCGGGGAGCTGTTTTTT. It specifies CASKGSGELFF.

The chain is built from TRBV5-1 and TRBJ2-5, with D maybe TRBD1 (6 bases). The CDR3 is 14 residues long. CDR1 is SGHRS, CDR2 YFSETQ, per germline. V shed 1 base and J shed 1 base, with 8 bases lying between them. The CDR3 nucleotides read TGCGCCAGCAGCTTGAGACAGGTCCAAGAGACCCAGTACTTC. Translation gives CASSLRQVQETQYF.

J is TRBJ2-3 and V is TRBV6-5, with a possible D match to TRBD1 (6 bases). This CDR3 contains 13 residues. Trimming cost V 6 bases and J 6 bases, with 13 bases left between them. Germline V gene data show CDR1 as MNHEY and CDR2 as SVGAGI. The CDR3 is CASRLQGWDTQYF. The CDR3 DNA reads TGTGCCAGCAGGTTACAGGGTTGGGATACGCAGTATTTT.

The gene calls are TRBV9 and TRBJ2-3; 9 positions agree with TRBD2. The CDR3 runs to 15 residues. Germline V gene sequence: CDR1 SGDLS, CDR2 YYNGEE. The J segment lost 2 bases and the V segment lost 2 bases, leaving 3 bases of the junction unmatched. The CDR3 coding sequence is TGTGCCAGCAGCGTTCGCGGGGGGGCCACAGATACGCAGTATTTT. This codes for CASSVRGGATDTQYF.

This chain uses TRBV5-4 with TRBJ2-7; 13 bases align to TRBD2. Per the germline V gene, CDR1 is SGHNT and CDR2 is YYREEE (reference sequence). V gave up 1 base and J gave up 6 bases; unmatched junction bases: 10. CDR3 size: 17 residues. The CDR3 DNA reads TGTGCCAGCAGCTTGTGGGGAACTAGCGGGGGGGCCCGCGAGCAGTACTTC. Protein sequence: CASSLWGTSGGAREQYF.

The chain carries TRBV5-1 and TRBJ2-7; 10 bases map to TRBD2. V gave up 4 bases and J gave up 1 base; unmatched junction bases: 5. The CDR3 is made up of 15 amino acids. CDR1 SGHRS and CDR2 YFSETQ come from the germline V gene. The CDR3 nucleotides read TGCGCCAGCAGCCTAGCGGGGGTGTATTCCTACGAGCAGTACTTC. Protein: CASSLAGVYSYEQYF.

The rearrangement uses TRBV24-1 and TRBJ1-4; 9 nucleotides line up with TRBD1. The CDR3 extends over 14 amino acids. Germline V gene sequence: CDR1 KGHDR, CDR2 SFDVKD. The J segment lost 11 bases and the V segment lost 3 bases, leaving 6 bases of the junction unmatched. The CDR3 region has the DNA TGTGCCACCAGTGATCCAGGGACAGGGAAGAAACTGTTTTTT. This translates into CATSDPGTGKKLFF.

The chain carries TRBV3-1 (or the pseudogene TRBV3-2) and TRBJ2-1; a weak D match, TRBD2 (5 bases). Trimming shortened V by 6 bases and J by 8 bases, and 11 bases separated the two germline ends. In germline, CDR1 is LGHDT, CDR2 YNNKEL (reference sequence). The CDR3 spans 12 residues. This CDR3 is CASSRTRHEQFF. CDR3 coding DNA: TGTGCCAGCAGTCGGACTCGGCATGAGCAGTTCTTC.

The chain recombines TRBV5-8 with TRBJ1-1; maybe TRBD1 (5 bases). Germline loops: CDR1 SGHTS, CDR2 YDEGEE. The CDR3 loop spans 15 amino acids. V lost 2 bases to trimming and J lost 7 bases, with 18 bases between them. This CDR3 is CASSFRNQGRNEAFF. CDR3 nucleotide sequence: TGTGCCAGCAGCTTTCGTAACCAGGGCAGGAATGAAGCTTTCTTT. Complete variable domain (other parts from reference TRBV5-8 and TRBJ1-1): EAGVTQSPTHLIKTRGQQATLRCSPISGHTSVYWYQQALGLGLQFLLWYDEGEERNRGNFPPRFSGRQFPNYSSELNVNALELEDSALYLCASSFRNQGRNEAFFGQGTRLTVV.

The V and J genes are TRBV28 and TRBJ1-5; the match to TRBD1 covers 8 bases. Germline V gene lookup returns CDR1 MDHEN and CDR2 SYDVKM. The CDR3 is 16 residues long. V lost 5 bases and J lost 2; bases outside the gene matches: 8. The CDR3 region is CASSPNRGIGNQPQHF. Written as DNA, the CDR3 is TGTGCCAGCAGTCCAAACAGGGGGATCGGCAATCAGCCCCAGCATTTT. Full variable domain (rest looked up from reference TRBV28 and TRBJ1-5): DVKVTQSSRYLVKRTGEKVFLECVQDMDHENMFWYRQDPGLGLRLIYFSYDVKMKEKGDIPEGYSVSREKKERFSLILESASTNQTSMYLCASSPNRGIGNQPQHFGDGTRLSIL.

The chain combines TRBV5-1 with TRBJ1-1; maybe TRBD1 (5 bases). Germline CDR1 SGHRS, CDR2 YFSETQ. The CDR3 sequence is 15 residues long. Trimming took off 4 bases at V and 4 bases at J, with 17 bases between the two ends. CDR3 sequence: CASSKEPQGGTEAFF. DNA of the CDR3: TGCGCCAGCAGCAAGGAGCCTCAGGGAGGCACTGAAGCTTTCTTT. The full variable domain, rest sourced from reference TRBV5-1 and TRBJ1-1, is KAGVTQTPRYLIKTRGQQVTLSCSPISGHRSVSWYQQTPGQGLQFLFEYFSETQRNKGNFPGRFSGRQFSNSRSEMNVSTLELGDSALYLCASSKEPQGGTEAFFGQGTRLTVV.

This clone has just a few counts. The CDR3 loop is CASSYPGHLYGYTF. CDR3 sequence (DNA): TGTGCCAGCAGTTACCCGGGACACCTCTATGGCTACACCTTC. V usage is TRBV6-2 or TRBV6-3 and J usage is TRBJ1-2; D may be TRBD1 (6 bases). Deletions cut 2 bases from V and 4 bases from J, with 11 bases between. Germline CDR1 reads MNHEY; CDR2 reads SVGEGT. This CDR3 has 14 residues.

The chain employs TRBV25-1 and TRBJ2-1, with D perhaps TRBD1 (8 bases). The V end was cut by 6 bases, the J end by 1 base, with 16 bases between. CDR3 length: 16 residues. Looked up from germline, CDR1 is MGHDK and CDR2 is SYGVNS. CDR3 nucleotide sequence: TGTGCCAGCAGGCGACAGGGGCGGGGGTCCTACAATGAGCAGTTCTTC. This encodes CASRRQGRGSYNEQFF.

The chain recombines TRBV4-3 with TRBJ1-2; D is undetermined. The CDR3 loop spans 14 amino acids. V was shortened by 3 bases and J by 6 bases, with 14 bases between the two germline ends. Germline loops: CDR1 LGHNA, CDR2 YSLEER. The DNA for the CDR3 is TGCGCCAGCAGCCAGGCCTCACACGTGCATGGCTACACCTTC. This codes for CASSQASHVHGYTF.

A few counts support this clone. The chain combines TRBV29-1 with TRBJ2-5; possible D gene TRBD1, 6 bases. Germline loops: CDR1 SQVTM, CDR2 ANQGSEA. The CDR3 extends over 14 amino acids. Trimming left V 0 bases short and J 5 bases short, with 13 bases between. The CDR3 DNA follows: TGCAGCGTTGAAGACCCCCAAGGGGGTGAGACCCAGTACTTC. Translation: CSVEDPQGGETQYF.

The CDR3 bases are TGTGCCAGCAAGACTAGCGGGTCCTCCTACGAGCAGTACTTC. Translated, it gives CASKTSGSSYEQYF. V and J are TRBV28 and TRBJ2-7, with 10 nucleotides matching TRBD2. CDR3 length equals 14 residues. Germline loops: CDR1 MDHEN, CDR2 SYDVKM. V trimming: 7 bases; J trimming: 0 bases; junction bases outside the gene matches: 3. Using reference TRBV28 and TRBJ2-7 for the parts outside the CDR3, the full variable domain is DVKVTQSSRYLVKRTGEKVFLECVQDMDHENMFWYRQDPGLGLRLIYFSYDVKMKEKGDIPEGYSVSREKKERFSLILESASTNQTSMYLCASKTSGSSYEQYFGPGTRLTVT.